This is a list of T cell receptor beta chains from one sample in a study of blood T cells in healthy people across ages. One entry per CDR3 protein, called by TCRdb with MiXCR from the 5' RACE reads. This repertoire shows around 1.5 million distinct CDR3 sequences, 45% to 70% found once; its top ten account for over 5.5%. What was sequenced was blood. These receptors originate from a man younger than 30 in good health. Each CDR3 is given with its conserved first and last residue. The D gene is left open where the match is weak. Not every row has a clone size; where given, it reads once, few, many or a size class.

cdr3_nt	cdr3_aa	v_call	j_call	clone_size	d_call
TGTGCCAGCTCCGCCCGGATGACAGGGCGCACAGATACGCAGTATTTT	CASSARMTGRTDTQYF	TRBV18	TRBJ2-3	NA	TRBD1
TGCGCCAGCAGCCAAGAGCCAGGGAACTACGAGCAGTACTTC	CASSQEPGNYEQYF	TRBV4-1	TRBJ2-7	NA	NA
TGTGCCAGCAGTTCCGGGGACAGCCTCCAAGAGACCCAGTACTTC	CASSSGDSLQETQYF	TRBV27	TRBJ2-5	NA	TRBD1
TGCGCCAGCAGCTTGGTGGACAGGGAAGGAAGCGAGCAGTACTTC	CASSLVDREGSEQYF	TRBV5-1	TRBJ2-7	NA	TRBD1
TGCGCCAGCAAATGGCTGGCGGCCTCCGCCGGGGAGCTGTTTTTT	CASKWLAASAGELFF	TRBV6-2/TRBV6-3	TRBJ2-2	once	NA
TGCAGCGCCCCGGGAAGGGGCGATAATGGCTACACCTTC	CSAPGRGDNGYTF	TRBV29-1	TRBJ1-2	NA	NA
TGTGCCAGCAGCTTAGCGGGTCGGACAGGGACAGAGTTCTTC	CASSLAGRTGTEFF	TRBV7-6	TRBJ2-1	NA	TRBD1
TGCAGTGCTCCCGGCTCGGGACAGATTTACGAGCAGTACTTC	CSAPGSGQIYEQYF	TRBV20-1	TRBJ2-7	NA	TRBD1
TGTGCCAGCAGCTTAGCGTACGACGGGAATAACTATGGCTACACCTTC	CASSLAYDGNNYGYTF	TRBV7-2	TRBJ1-2	few	NA
TGTACCAGCAGCTTCGGGGGGGCCAGAGATGAGCAGTTCTTC	CTSSFGGARDEQFF	TRBV5-4	TRBJ2-1	NA	TRBD2
TGTGCCAGCAGTTGGTTTAGCGGGGGTTACACAGATACGCAGTATTTT	CASSWFSGGYTDTQYF	TRBV7-9	TRBJ2-3	few	TRBD2
TGCGCCAGCAGCCCAGGGACAGGGGAAAGGTACGAGCAGTACTTC	CASSPGTGERYEQYF	TRBV4-1	TRBJ2-7	NA	TRBD1
TGCAGTGCTAGAGCGAGGACTGACAGGGAGCAGTACTTC	CSARARTDREQYF	TRBV20-1	TRBJ2-7	many	NA
TGCAGTGCTAGAGAGAAGGTCGGAGGCTACACCTTC	CSAREKVGGYTF	TRBV20-1	TRBJ1-2	NA	NA
TGCGCCAGCAGGCCCGCACCTGAGGCCGAGACCCAGTACTTC	CASRPAPEAETQYF	TRBV5-1	TRBJ2-5	few	NA
TGCAGCGTTGGGGATACCGGCTACGAGCAGTACTTC	CSVGDTGYEQYF	TRBV29-1	TRBJ2-7	NA	NA
TGTGCCAGCAGCCACCCGGGGTTCAATCAGCCCCAGCATTTT	CASSHPGFNQPQHF	TRBV7-9	TRBJ1-5	few	NA
TGTGCCTACCGGGCCAGCTCCTACGAGCAGTACTTC	CAYRASSYEQYF	TRBV2	TRBJ2-7	NA	NA
TGCGCCAGCAGCTCTACACGAAAAGGACTCTCCTACGAGCAGTACTTC	CASSSTRKGLSYEQYF	TRBV5-1	TRBJ2-7	NA	NA
TGCGCCAGCAGCACCTACTCGGGGATAGCGGGGGCCTACAATGAGCAGTTCTTC	CASSTYSGIAGAYNEQFF	TRBV5-1	TRBJ2-1	few	TRBD2
TGCAGTGCTTTAGGGACTCTGAACACCGGGGAGCTGTTTTTT	CSALGTLNTGELFF	TRBV20-1	TRBJ2-2	NA	NA
TGTGCCAGCAGTTTCTTCGGGCAAGACACAGATACGCAGTATTTT	CASSFFGQDTDTQYF	TRBV12-3/TRBV12-4	TRBJ2-3	NA	NA
TGCAGTGCTAGGACCCCCCGGTCGAGGCCCTCCCAAGAGACCCAGTACTTC	CSARTPRSRPSQETQYF	TRBV20-1	TRBJ2-5	NA	NA
TGTGCCAGCAGCTATAAATTACTACGAGGGACTAGCGGAGTGGAGACCCAGTACTTC	CASSYKLLRGTSGVETQYF	TRBV4-2	TRBJ2-5	NA	TRBD2
TGCAGTGCTAGAGGTCTAGGGGGCAAGGGTTTGGAGCCCCAGCATTTT	CSARGLGGKGLEPQHF	TRBV20-1	TRBJ1-5	NA	TRBD1
TGTGCCAGCAGTTCGCCCTGGGACAGGCAAGAGACCCAGTACTTC	CASSSPWDRQETQYF	TRBV12-3/TRBV12-4	TRBJ2-5	few	TRBD1
TGTGCCAGCAGCGTCGGCCAAGAGCAGTACTTC	CASSVGQEQYF	TRBV12-3/TRBV12-4	TRBJ2-5	few	NA
TGCAGTGCTAGAGGGCAGGGGGACTATGGCTACACCTTC	CSARGQGDYGYTF	TRBV20-1	TRBJ1-2	many	TRBD1
TGTGCCAGCAGCCACCAGGGAGCGGGGGTTTTCGATGAGCAGTTCTTC	CASSHQGAGVFDEQFF	TRBV6-5	TRBJ2-1	NA	TRBD2
TGCAGTGCTAGAGTGCCACAGGTCTCCTACGAGCAGTACTTC	CSARVPQVSYEQYF	TRBV20-1	TRBJ2-7	NA	NA
TGTGCCAGCAGCCCCCAAGAGGGTTCGAACGAGCAGTTCTTC	CASSPQEGSNEQFF	TRBV9	TRBJ2-1	few	NA
TGCAGTGCTAGAGATGGGACTAGCGGGAGGCTGGCTGTGGCGCAGTACTTC	CSARDGTSGRLAVAQYF	TRBV20-1	TRBJ2-7	NA	TRBD2
TGCAGCGTTGAAGATTCGTTCTACGAGCAGTACTTC	CSVEDSFYEQYF	TRBV29-1	TRBJ2-7	few	NA
TGCGCCAGCAGCCCCAGGGACCCCCGGCCTGAAGCTTTCTTT	CASSPRDPRPEAFF	TRBV5-1	TRBJ1-1	NA	NA
TGCAGTGCGTCGCCCGGGACAGTCTCCTACGAGCAGTACTTC	CSASPGTVSYEQYF	TRBV20-1	TRBJ2-7	few	TRBD1
TGCAGTGCCCCCCTGGACGGGGAGTTTGAGACCCAGTACTTC	CSAPLDGEFETQYF	TRBV20-1	TRBJ2-5	NA	NA
TGTGCCAGCAGTTATGCGACAGGGGGGGTAGAATATGGCTACACCTTC	CASSYATGGVEYGYTF	TRBV6-6	TRBJ1-2	NA	TRBD1
TGTGCCAGCAGCTTTATTACCGTGGGCGGGGAGCTGTTTTTT	CASSFITVGGELFF	TRBV11-2	TRBJ2-2	NA	NA
TGCGCCAGCAGCCAAGTTATCCAAGGGGGGGTACCCTACGAGCAGTACTTC	CASSQVIQGGVPYEQYF	TRBV4-3	TRBJ2-7	few	NA
TGTGCCACCAGTGACGGACAGACAAGCACAGATACGCAGTATTTT	CATSDGQTSTDTQYF	TRBV24-1	TRBJ2-3	NA	NA
TGTGCCAGCAGTAAGGGGCAGACCGGGGAGCTGTTTTTT	CASSKGQTGELFF	TRBV6-1	TRBJ2-2	NA	NA